The 30 T cell receptor beta chains presented below share a single source sample, sequenced in a study of human T cells and chemical hapten exposure. TCRdb itself ran the RACE reads through MiXCR, one entry per CDR3 protein. The sample lists about 41,000 distinct CDR3 sequences; 4% were seen once. The time point denotes: patch test 1, 2 weeks after DPC sensitization. Treatment of the sample: therapeutic diphenylcyclopropenone sensitization with weekly scalp DPC. It was unfractionated whole blood from which total RNA was extracted. This specimen was whole blood, taken in connection with sensitization to the hapten diphenylcyclopropenone (DPC). The receptor set was obtained from a man in his fifties with alopecia areata. Some clones in this sample may be carry-over from other donors' samples.

This clonotype was found a few times. The chain has TRBV12-3 or TRBV12-4 and TRBJ1-1, with D possibly TRBD1 on 5 matching bases. The CDR3 has 14 amino acids. The V end lost 2 bases, the J end lost 1 base, and 8 bases lay between the germline ends. CDR3 amino acids: CASSLRGGNTEAFF. In DNA, the CDR3 is TGTGCCAGCAGTTTAAGGGGCGGGAACACTGAAGCTTTCTTT.

This clonotype was picked up many times. The chain carries TRBV3-1 and TRBJ2-2; D is undetermined. CDR3 length equals 11 residues. The V gene lost 8 bases and the J gene lost 6 bases, with 7 bases spanning the gap. Germline V CDR1 and CDR2: LGHDT, YNNKEL (reference sequence). The CDR3 loop reads CASRLAGELFF. In DNA, the CDR3 is TGTGCCAGCCGATTAGCCGGGGAGCTGTTTTTT.

This clonotype showed up many times. V is TRBV28 and J is TRBJ1-5; TRBD1 agrees at 9 bases. This CDR3 has 16 amino acids. The V segment lost 6 bases and the J segment 4 bases; nucleotides outside the gene matches: 10. Looked up from germline, CDR1 is MDHEN and CDR2 is SYDVKM. The CDR3 sequence: CASSHRLTGGNQPQHF. The CDR3 DNA follows: TGTGCCAGCAGCCACCGGTTGACAGGGGGGAATCAGCCCCAGCATTTT.

This clonotype has at least ten counts. The rearrangement links TRBV19 to TRBJ1-1; possible D gene TRBD1, 5 bases. In germline, CDR1 is LNHDA, CDR2 SQIVND (reference sequence). The CDR3 runs 14 residues. Trimming left V 3 bases short and J 5 bases short, with 13 bases between. This CDR3 is CASSIQGSQTEAFF. CDR3 bases: TGTGCCAGTAGTATCCAGGGTAGTCAAACTGAAGCTTTCTTT.

This clonotype has at least ten counts. CDR3 nucleotides: TGCAGTGCTAGTGAATTGAGGGCAGGGGGCTTAGGGAACTATGGCTACACCTTC. Its protein product is CSASELRAGGLGNYGYTF. V is TRBV20-1 and J is TRBJ1-2, with TRBD1 identical over 8 bases. The CDR3 totals 18 residues. Germline V gives CDR1 DFQATT, CDR2 SNEGSKA (reference sequence). Trimming took 3 bases from V and 2 from J; bases not matched to a gene: 17.

In its sample, this clonotype was seen many times. V gene TRBV27 combines with J gene TRBJ2-2; 7 nucleotides line up with TRBD1. Germline CDR1 reads MNHEY; CDR2 reads SMNVEV (reference sequence). The junction had 10 bases not matched to a gene; V was cut back by 0 bases and J by 6 bases. The CDR3 spans 17 residues. CDR3 sequence (DNA): TGTGCCAGCAGTTTATCCATGACAGGGTGGGAGCCCGGGGAGCTGTTTTTT. This codes for CASSLSMTGWEPGELFF.

The chain uses TRBV10-3 and TRBJ2-7; no clear D. This CDR3 has 13 amino acids. The germline V gene encodes CDR1 ENHRY and CDR2 SYGVKD. The V and J ends lost 0 bases and 3 bases respectively, with 6 bases between them. The CDR3 DNA sequence: TGTGCCATCAGTGAGTCAGGCAGCTACGAGCAGTACTTC. Encoded protein: CAISESGSYEQYF.

This clonotype turned up a few times. The chain is built from TRBV9 and TRBJ1-1, with a weak D call TRBD1 (5 bases). Germline loops: CDR1 SGDLS, CDR2 YYNGEE. V lost 0 bases, J lost 7 bases, and 10 bases lay in between. The CDR3 consists of 13 residues. The CDR3 spells CASSVEGRSEAFF. The CDR3 bases are TGTGCCAGCAGCGTAGAGGGGAGGAGTGAAGCTTTCTTT.

In its sample, this clonotype was seen a few times. The J gene is TRBJ1-5, the V gene TRBV6-5, with TRBD1 as a possible D gene (6 bases). This CDR3 has 15 residues. Deletions cut 6 bases from V and 4 bases from J, with 16 bases between. CDR1 is MNHEY, CDR2 SVGAGI, per germline. CDR3 bases: TGTGCCAGCAGCAACGGGCAGGGGAGAAATCAGCCCCAGCATTTT. Protein: CASSNGQGRNQPQHF.

This clonotype came up a few times. The rearrangement links TRBV18 to TRBJ2-2; 7 nucleotides agree with TRBD1. Germline loops: CDR1 KGHSH, CDR2 LQKENI. Trimming took 4 bases from V and 0 from J; bases not matched to a gene: 8. The CDR3 contains 17 residues. The CDR3 here is CASSLSQGIANTGELFF. The DNA for the CDR3 is TGTGCCAGCTCACTGTCACAGGGGATTGCGAACACCGGGGAGCTGTTTTTT. The whole variable domain, remainder taken from reference TRBV18 and TRBJ2-2, is NAGVMQNPRHLVRRRGQEARLRCSPMKGHSHVYWYRQLPEEGLKFMVYLQKENIIDESGMPKERFSAEFPKEGPSILRIQQVVRGDSAAYFCASSLSQGIANTGELFFGEGSRLTVL.

The table lists this clonotype with many counts. This rearrangement joins TRBV20-1 to TRBJ2-5; a possible D gene is TRBD2 (10 bases). This CDR3 has 18 residues. The V gene's germline CDR1 is DFQATT and CDR2 SNEGSKA (reference sequence). V lost 2 bases and J 5 bases, leaving 27 bases between the germline ends. CDR3 loop: CSARSGQGPAGGRETQYF. CDR3 nucleotide sequence: TGCAGTGCTAGATCGGGACAGGGCCCAGCGGGAGGGCGTGAGACCCAGTACTTC.

This clonotype was seen at least ten times. This sequence joins TRBV30 and TRBJ1-4; maybe TRBD1 (5 bases). V lost 1 base, J lost 1 base, and 13 bases lay in between. Looked up from germline, CDR1 is GTSNPN and CDR2 is SVGIG (reference sequence). CDR3 length: 16 residues. For the CDR3, the DNA is TGTGCCTGGAGTGGGAAGGGGATCGGAACTAATGAAAAACTGTTTTTT. As protein: CAWSGKGIGTNEKLFF.

This clonotype was counted at least ten times. This chain links TRBV20-1 with TRBJ1-5; 7 bases align to TRBD1. With V trimmed by 5 bases and J by 2 bases, 6 bases remained unmatched. CDR1 and CDR2 from the germline V gene are DFQATT and SNEGSKA (reference sequence). The CDR3 length is 14 residues. The CDR3, as DNA: TGCAGTGCTCGAAACAGGGGCGGCAATCAGCCCCAGCATTTT. Protein product: CSARNRGGNQPQHF.

Notes on this clonotype: This may arise from a read error, as a much more abundant clone is one base away. The chain uses TRBV2 and TRBJ2-7, with 12 positions matching TRBD1. There are 15 residues in the CDR3. The germline gives CDR1 SNHLY, CDR2 FYNNEI. The CDR3 coding sequence is TGTGCCAGCAGTGAAGATGGGACAGGGGGCGCCGAGAAGTACTTC. It translates to CASSEDGTGGAEKYF.

This clonotype was seen more than once but under ten times. This chain connects TRBV12-3 or TRBV12-4 to TRBJ2-5; unclear D gene. The CDR3 sequence is 13 residues long. V was pared by 6 bases and J by 5 bases, with 13 bases between. DNA of the CDR3: TGTGCCAGCAGAGGTACTCCACGGGAGACCCAGTACTTC. Its protein product is CASRGTPRETQYF.

This clonotype was detected ten times or more. The CDR3 region has the DNA TGTGCCAGCAGCACCGGACACCACGAGCAGTACTTC. Its protein product is CASSTGHHEQYF. The chain couples TRBV27 to TRBJ2-7, with D perhaps TRBD1 (5 bases). The CDR3 spans 12 residues. Germline CDR1 is MNHEY and CDR2 is SMNVEV (reference sequence). V dropped 6 bases and J dropped 5 bases, with 11 bases sitting between them.

This clonotype was detected many times. The V call is TRBV19, the J call TRBJ2-1; D perhaps matches TRBD2 (5 bases). Trimming cost V 4 bases and J 4 bases, with 26 bases left between them. This CDR3 is built from 19 residues. Germline V gene sequence: CDR1 LNHDA, CDR2 SQIVND (reference sequence). The CDR3 protein is CASSTTRRRAYLGYNEQFF. CDR3 sequence (DNA): TGTGCCAGTAGTACAACCCGGAGGCGGGCCTACTTAGGGTACAATGAGCAGTTCTTC.

Ten or more counts support this clonotype. V usage is TRBV7-8 and J usage is TRBJ2-5, with 7 bases matching TRBD2. The CDR3 totals 16 residues. The germline V gene encodes CDR1 SGHVS and CDR2 FQNEAQ. With 1 base clipped from V and 1 base from J, the junction kept 6 bases outside the gene matches. The CDR3 protein is CASSLGAGEGQETQYF. CDR3 nucleotide sequence: TGTGCCAGCAGCTTAGGCGCGGGAGAGGGCCAAGAGACCCAGTACTTC.

V is TRBV4-1 and J is TRBJ2-7, with D possibly TRBD2 on 6 matching bases. The CDR3 has 15 amino acids. V was clipped by 11 bases and J by 7 bases, with 27 bases between them. CDR1 and CDR2 (germline): MGHRA, YSYEKL. Here the CDR3 reads CARGQDRTGVGEQYF. The CDR3 region has the DNA TGCGCCCGCGGCCAAGATCGGACGGGAGTGGGGGAGCAGTACTTC.

This clonotype was counted many times. V usage is TRBV20-1 and J usage is TRBJ2-3; 8 positions agree with TRBD2. J was trimmed by 1 base and V by 0 bases; bases with no gene match: 15. Germline lookup yields CDR1 DFQATT and CDR2 SNEGSKA (reference sequence). The CDR3 is 19 amino acids. The CDR3 nucleotides read TGCAGTGCTAGAGATAGGCGTCGAGCGGGAGTAGTCGGCACAGATACGCAGTATTTT. It specifies CSARDRRRAGVVGTDTQYF.

Many counts were recorded for this clonotype. The genes are TRBV20-1 and TRBJ2-3; the D is unclear. The germline V and J ends were trimmed by 3 bases and 3 bases, with 10 bases remaining between them. Germline V gene data show CDR1 as DFQATT and CDR2 as SNEGSKA (reference sequence). The CDR3 length is 13 residues. CDR3 DNA: TGCAGTGCTAGGGGTGTCCCGACAGATACGCAGTATTTT. This codes for CSARGVPTDTQYF.

This clonotype was detected ten times or more. The chain has TRBV28 and TRBJ2-7; 9 bases align to TRBD1. Looked up from germline, CDR1 is MDHEN and CDR2 is SYDVKM. The CDR3 is 14 amino acids. V was clipped by 6 bases and J by 3 bases; unmatched bases: 6. The CDR3 sequence is CASRDRGDLYEQYF. The DNA of the CDR3 is TGTGCCAGCAGGGACAGGGGCGACCTCTACGAGCAGTACTTC.

The chain employs TRBV27 and TRBJ2-1, with D hard to call. The CDR3 is made up of 12 amino acids. Germline CDR1 MNHEY, CDR2 SMNVEV (reference sequence). V lost 5 bases and J 2 bases, leaving 4 bases between the germline ends. CDR3 sequence: CASSGTYNEQFF. The DNA for the CDR3 is TGTGCCAGCAGTGGTACCTACAATGAGCAGTTCTTC.

This clonotype was counted many times. V gene TRBV12-5 combines with J gene TRBJ2-7, with D uncertain. Trimming pared 7 bases from V and 5 bases from J, leaving 21 bases between. The CDR3 spans 15 residues. Germline V gene lookup returns CDR1 LGHNT and CDR2 FRNRAP. This CDR3 reads CASAQGRLPWDEQYF. The CDR3 coding sequence is TGTGCTAGTGCCCAAGGACGGTTGCCTTGGGACGAGCAGTACTTC.

This clonotype has at least ten counts. CDR3 region: CASSSGQGRGYTF. The CDR3 bases are TGTGCCAGCAGCTCGGGACAGGGTCGAGGCTACACCTTC. This rearrangement joins TRBV6-2 or TRBV6-3 to TRBJ1-2; TRBD1 agrees at 9 bases. The length of the CDR3 is 13 residues. Germline assignment: CDR1 MNHEY and CDR2 SVGEGT. Unmatched junction bases numbered 7, after V lost 6 bases and J lost 8 bases.

This clonotype was seen ten or more times. V gene TRBV29-1 combines with J gene TRBJ1-5; D might be TRBD1 (5 bases). Trimming shortened V by 4 bases and J by 4 bases, and 11 bases separated the two germline ends. The CDR3 consists of 13 residues. From germline, CDR1 is SQVTM and CDR2 ANQGSEA. The DNA of the CDR3 is TGCAGCGTTGGCGGGACTCTTAATCAGCCCCAGCATTTT. It encodes CSVGGTLNQPQHF. Supplemented by reference TRBV29-1 and TRBJ1-5, the full variable domain reads SAVISQKPSRDICQRGTSLTIQCQVDSQVTMMFWYRQQPGQSLTLIATANQGSEATYESGFVIDKFPISRPNLTFSTLTVSNMSPEDSSIYLCSVGGTLNQPQHFGDGTRLSIL.

The sample holds many counts of this clonotype. The chain combines TRBV18 with TRBJ1-2, with D perhaps matching TRBD1 (5 bases). The V gene's germline CDR1 is KGHSH and CDR2 LQKENI. The ends were cut back, 0 bases at V and 4 bases at J, with 12 bases in the middle. This CDR3 has 15 amino acids. CDR3 coding DNA: TGTGCCAGCTCACCACCGACGACAGACCCCTATGGCTACACCTTC. Residues: CASSPPTTDPYGYTF. The full variable domain, rest sourced from reference TRBV18 and TRBJ1-2, is NAGVMQNPRHLVRRRGQEARLRCSPMKGHSHVYWYRQLPEEGLKFMVYLQKENIIDESGMPKERFSAEFPKEGPSILRIQQVVRGDSAAYFCASSPPTTDPYGYTFGSGTRLTVV.

This clonotype has ten or more counts. The chain links TRBV4-3 to TRBJ2-2, with D possibly matching TRBD1 (5 bases). Germline CDR1 and CDR2: LGHNA and YSLEER. CDR3 length: 14 residues. V dropped 1 base and J dropped 6 bases, with 9 bases sitting between them. CDR3 DNA: TGCGCCAGCAGCCAAGGCAGGGCTCCCGGGGAGCTGTTTTTT. Its translation: CASSQGRAPGELFF.

There are many counts of this clonotype. The rearrangement links TRBV28 to TRBJ2-3; 11 bases are shared with TRBD2. The V gene's germline CDR1 is MDHEN and CDR2 SYDVKM. CDR3 length: 17 residues. V trimming: 4 bases; J trimming: 3 bases; junction bases outside the gene matches: 9. The CDR3 nucleotides are TGTGCCAGCAGTTCCAACTTTAGCGGGAGGGAGACAGATACGCAGTATTTT. Protein sequence: CASSSNFSGRETDTQYF.

This clonotype has only a few counts. The rearrangement uses TRBV19 and TRBJ1-5; no clear D gene. CDR1 and CDR2 from the germline V gene are LNHDA and SQIVND (reference sequence). CDR3 length: 15 amino acids. V was shortened by 1 base and J by 4 bases, with 11 bases between the two germline ends. CDR3 coding DNA: TGTGCCAGTAGTATAGTCGGGGTGAGAAATCAGCCCCAGCATTTT. Encoded protein: CASSIVGVRNQPQHF.